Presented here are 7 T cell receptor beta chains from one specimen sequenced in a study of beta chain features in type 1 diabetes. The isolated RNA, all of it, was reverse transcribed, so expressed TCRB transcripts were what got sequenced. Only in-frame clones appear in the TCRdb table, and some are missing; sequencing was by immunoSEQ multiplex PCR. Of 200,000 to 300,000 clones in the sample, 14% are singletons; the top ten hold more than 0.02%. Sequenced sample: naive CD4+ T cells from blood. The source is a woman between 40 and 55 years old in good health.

As DNA, the CDR3 is TGTGCCAGCAGTTATAGGTTCGGGGGAGTCTACGAGCAGTACTTC. Protein product: CASSYRFGGVYEQYF. This chain uses TRBV6-6 with TRBJ2-5; perhaps TRBD2 as D (6 bases). The J call may be in error: the DNA end matches TRBJ2-7 better. From germline, CDR1 is MNHNY and CDR2 SVGAGI (reference sequence). The CDR3 has 15 amino acids.

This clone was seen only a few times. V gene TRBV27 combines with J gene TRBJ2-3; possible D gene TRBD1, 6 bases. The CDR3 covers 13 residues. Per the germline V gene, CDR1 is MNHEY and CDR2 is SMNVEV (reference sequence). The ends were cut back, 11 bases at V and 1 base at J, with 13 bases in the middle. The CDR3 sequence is CAARQEGTDTQYF. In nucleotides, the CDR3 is TGTGCCGCCCGACAGGAGGGCACAGATACGCAGTATTTT.

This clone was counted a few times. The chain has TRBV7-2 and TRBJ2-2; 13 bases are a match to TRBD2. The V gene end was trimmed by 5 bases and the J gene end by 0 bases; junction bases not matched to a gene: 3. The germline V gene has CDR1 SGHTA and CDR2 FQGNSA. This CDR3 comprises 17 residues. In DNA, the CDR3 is TGTGCCAGCAGCCAGACTAGCGGGGGGACGAACACCGGGGAGCTGTTTTTT. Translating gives CASSQTSGGTNTGELFF.

In nucleotides, the CDR3 is TGTGCCAGCACCCACAGGGTTGGCGGGGAGCTGTTTTTT. Amino acid sequence: CASTHRVGGELFF. The chain couples TRBV6-5 to TRBJ2-2; a possible D gene is TRBD1 (6 bases). Trimming took 7 bases from V and 7 from J, leaving 13 bases between them. The CDR3 loop spans 13 amino acids. Germline V CDR1 and CDR2: MNHEY, SVGAGI.

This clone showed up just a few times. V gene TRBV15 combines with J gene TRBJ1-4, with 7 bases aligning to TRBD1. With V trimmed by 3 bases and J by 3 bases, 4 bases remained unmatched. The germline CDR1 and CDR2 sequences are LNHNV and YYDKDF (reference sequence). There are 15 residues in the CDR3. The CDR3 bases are TGTGCCACCAGCAGCCGGGACAGTCCTAATGAAAAACTGTTTTTT. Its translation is CATSSRDSPNEKLFF.

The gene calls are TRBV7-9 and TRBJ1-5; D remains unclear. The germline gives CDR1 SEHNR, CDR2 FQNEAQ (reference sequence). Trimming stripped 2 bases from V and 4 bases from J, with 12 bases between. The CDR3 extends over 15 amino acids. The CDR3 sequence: CASSLSGKGNQPQHF. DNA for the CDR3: TGTGCCAGCAGCTTATCGGGGAAAGGTAATCAGCCCCAGCATTTT.

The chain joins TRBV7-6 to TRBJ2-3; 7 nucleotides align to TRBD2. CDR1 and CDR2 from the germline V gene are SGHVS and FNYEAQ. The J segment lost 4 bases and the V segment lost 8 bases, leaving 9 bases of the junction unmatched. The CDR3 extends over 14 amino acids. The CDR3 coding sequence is TGTGCCAGCTCTGGGGCGGGGGTGGCAGATACGCAGTATTTT. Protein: CASSGAGVADTQYF.